Listed below are T cell receptor beta chains from one sample, sequenced in a study of blood T cell repertoires in COVID-19. Assay: immunoSEQ multiplex PCR; the TCRdb copy retains only in-frame clones and omits some. The sample includes approximately 85,000 clones, more than 80% seen only once; the top ten take 25% to 30%. The source material was peripheral blood. All receptors come from a man aged 50-60 years with active or convalescent COVID-19. CDR3s include the opening cysteine and the closing phenylalanine or tryptophan. A D gene is named only where the DNA matches it firmly. Part of the rows lack a size; the others show once, few, many or a class for expanded clones.

V gene,J gene,clone size,D gene,CDR3 DNA,CDR3 protein
TRBV6-5,TRBJ1-4,.,.,TGTGCCAGTACTCGGACAGCAACTAATGAAAAACTGTTTTTT,CASTRTATNEKLFF
TRBV5-4,TRBJ2-1,.,.,TGTGCCAGCAGCTTGGACCCGGACTACTACAATGAGCAGTTCTTC,CASSLDPDYYNEQFF
TRBV3-1/TRBV3-2,TRBJ1-5,.,.,TGTGCCAGCAGCCCTAACAGGGAACGGCCCCAGCATTTT,CASSPNRERPQHF
TRBV30,TRBJ2-6,.,TRBD1,TGTGCCTGGAGTGCAAGGGGGCCCCCATCTGGGGCCAACGTCCTGACTTTC,CAWSARGPPSGANVLTF
TRBV5-5,TRBJ1-2,.,.,TGTGCCAGCAGCCCGGGTATACAGGAGAACTATGGCTACACCTTC,CASSPGIQENYGYTF
TRBV3-1/TRBV3-2,TRBJ1-5,.,.,TGTGCCAGCAGCCAAGATACGGGTCAGCCCCAGCATTTT,CASSQDTGQPQHF
TRBV30,TRBJ2-4,.,TRBD1,TGTGCCTGGGGGGACAGCGGAAACATTCAGTACTTC,CAWGDSGNIQYF
TRBV5-1,TRBJ2-3,.,.,TGCGCCAGCAGCATGGGGGGCGACACAGATACGCAGTATTTT,CASSMGGDTDTQYF
TRBV6-1,TRBJ2-1,.,.,TGTGCCAGCAGTGAATGGGGCGATGAGCAGTTCTTC,CASSEWGDEQFF
TRBV10-3,TRBJ1-1,.,TRBD1,TGTGCCATCAGTGAGGCCACCGGGACAGGGGGCACTGAAGCTTTCTTT,CAISEATGTGGTEAFF
TRBV7-8,TRBJ2-1,.,TRBD2,TGTGCCAGCAATTTACTAGCGGGTAGCAATGAGCAGTTCTTC,CASNLLAGSNEQFF
TRBV6-2/TRBV6-3,TRBJ1-6,.,TRBD1,TGTGCCAGCAGTTATTTTGTACAGGGGAATTCACCCCTCCACTTT,CASSYFVQGNSPLHF
TRBV11-2,TRBJ2-7,once,TRBD2,TGTGCCAGCAGCTTAGTGCGGGAGGGCTACGAGCAGTACTTC,CASSLVREGYEQYF
TRBV7-2,TRBJ2-7,.,.,TGTGCCAGCAGCTTAGCGGGAGGCTCCTACGAGCAGTACTTC,CASSLAGGSYEQYF
TRBV19,TRBJ2-3,.,.,TGTGCCAGTAGTATAGTACCGGGAGATACGCAGTATTTT,CASSIVPGDTQYF
TRBV2,TRBJ2-1,.,TRBD2,TGTGCCAGCACCCCCCGTGCGGGAGGGTACAATGAGCAGTTCTTC,CASTPRAGGYNEQFF
TRBV5-1,TRBJ2-3,.,TRBD2,TGCGCCAGCAGCCGAGTGCGGGGGGCCGGGGGACTAGCGGGAGTTACAGATACGCAGTATTTT,CASSRVRGAGGLAGVTDTQYF
TRBV6-5,TRBJ1-2,.,TRBD1,TGTGCCAGCAGTTACAGAGGACAGGGGGCGGATGGCTACACCTTC,CASSYRGQGADGYTF
TRBV6-8,TRBJ2-5,.,.,TGTGCCAGCAGTCGCGAGAGAATCAGGGGTTGGGAGACCCAGTACTTC,CASSRERIRGWETQYF
TRBV6-5,TRBJ1-6,.,TRBD1,TGTGCCAGCAGCCAGGACAGGGGCTATAATTCACCCCTCCACTTT,CASSQDRGYNSPLHF
TRBV4-2,TRBJ1-2,once,TRBD1,TGTGCCAGCAGCCAAGACTGGACCAGGGGGTTTGGCTACACCTTC,CASSQDWTRGFGYTF
TRBV4-3,TRBJ2-2,few,TRBD2,TGCGCCAGCAGCCGAGGGACTAGCGGGGGGAGTCCCGGGGAGCTGTTTTTT,CASSRGTSGGSPGELFF
TRBV19,TRBJ1-1,few,TRBD1,TGTGCCAGTAGCAGGGACAGGCAAGCTTTCTTT,CASSRDRQAFF
TRBV28,TRBJ2-7,.,.,TGTGCCAGCACCCAGGGGGGACACTCCTACGAGCAGTACTTC,CASTQGGHSYEQYF
TRBV4-2,TRBJ2-3,.,.,TGTGCCAGCAGCCAAGATCCCTCGGAGAACACAGATACGCAGTATTTT,CASSQDPSENTDTQYF
TRBV5-6,TRBJ2-4,.,.,TGTGCCAGCAGCGCGCAGGTAGCGGAAAAAAACATTCAGTACTTC,CASSAQVAEKNIQYF
TRBV21-1,TRBJ2-2,.,.,TGTGCCAGCAGCAAGGACAGGGGAGGTGACGGGGAGCTGTTTTTT,CASSKDRGGDGELFF
TRBV5-1,TRBJ1-2,.,TRBD1,TGCGCCAGCAGCCGAGAACAGGGGCTCACCTATGGCTACACCTTC,CASSREQGLTYGYTF
TRBV2,TRBJ2-5,.,.,TGTGCCAGCAGTGCCGGGACTCCACAAGAGACCCAGTACTTC,CASSAGTPQETQYF
TRBV28,TRBJ1-3,.,.,TGTGCCAGCGGGATTTACTCGGGAGGAAACACCATATATTTT,CASGIYSGGNTIYF
TRBV5-5,TRBJ1-4,.,.,TGTGCCAGCAGCTTTTTGGCAGGTGCAACTAATGAAAAACTGTTTTTT,CASSFLAGATNEKLFF
TRBV10-3,TRBJ2-3,.,TRBD2,TGTGCCATCAGTGGGTCTAGCGGGAGACCAGATACGCAGTATTTT,CAISGSSGRPDTQYF
TRBV10-3,TRBJ2-1,.,.,TGTGCCATCAGGGAGAGGGGCTCCTACAATGAGCAGTTCTTC,CAIRERGSYNEQFF
TRBV5-4,TRBJ2-7,.,.,TGTGCCAGCAGCTTAAATAGCGATCGGGGGGAGCAGTACTTC,CASSLNSDRGEQYF
TRBV5-4,TRBJ1-1,.,.,TGTGCCAGCAGCTGGGGAGCGGGGGCGAACACTGAAGCTTTCTTT,CASSWGAGANTEAFF
TRBV11-3,TRBJ2-3,.,.,TGTGCCAGCAGCTTAAGTGAGGTGGTAGATACGCAGTATTTT,CASSLSEVVDTQYF
TRBV30,TRBJ1-6,.,.,TGTGCCTGGAGACAGGGATGGCAGGGGTCACCCCTCCACTTT,CAWRQGWQGSPLHF
TRBV7-2,TRBJ2-1,.,TRBD2,TGTGCCAGCAGACCTCCGGGACTAGCGGGGTTCAGTGAGCAGTTCTTC,CASRPPGLAGFSEQFF
TRBV28,TRBJ2-7,.,.,TGTGCCAGCAGCCAAGGGGAACAAGACTTC,CASSQGEQDF
TRBV9,TRBJ2-3,.,.,TGTGCCAGCAGCGTAGGACAGGTTGGAGATACGCAGTATTTT,CASSVGQVGDTQYF
TRBV5-1,TRBJ2-5,once,TRBD2,TGCGCCAGCAGCCCTGTAGCGGGAGGACGGGAGACCCAGTACTTC,CASSPVAGGRETQYF
TRBV28,TRBJ2-2,.,TRBD1,TGTGCCAGCACAGACAGGGGGAACACCGGGGAGCTGTTTTTT,CASTDRGNTGELFF
TRBV19,TRBJ2-1,.,.,TGTGCCAGCGCTAGGATATCCTACAATGAGCAGTTCTTC,CASARISYNEQFF
TRBV18,TRBJ2-3,.,TRBD2,TGTGCCAGCTCAAACGGCGGGAGAGGAACAGATACGCAGTATTTT,CASSNGGRGTDTQYF
TRBV5-1,TRBJ2-5,.,TRBD2,TGCGCCAGCAGCTTGTTTGCCGGACTAGCGGGAGGGATGGGGTTGAAGACCCAGTACTTC,CASSLFAGLAGGMGLKTQYF
TRBV10-3,TRBJ2-2,.,.,TGTGCCATCACCAACCTAGGGGACATGGCAGGGGAGCTGTTTTTT,CAITNLGDMAGELFF
TRBV11-3,TRBJ2-3,few,.,TGTGCCAGCAGCTTAGGAGGAGATACGCAGTATTTT,CASSLGGDTQYF
TRBV14,TRBJ2-4,few,.,TGTGCCAGCAGCCAAGCGCGGGGTGGCGAAAACATTCAGTACTTC,CASSQARGGENIQYF
TRBV25-1,TRBJ2-5,.,.,TGTGCCAGCAGTGAATTTGGCGGAGCCCAAGAGACCCAGTACTTC,CASSEFGGAQETQYF
TRBV29-1,TRBJ2-6,once,.,TGCAGCGTTAACGCCGCTAGGGGCGAGACCCCCTCTGGGGCCAACGTCCTGACTTTC,CSVNAARGETPSGANVLTF
TRBV30,TRBJ2-7,.,.,TGTGCCTGGAGATTTCGGGACACCTACGAGCAGTACTTC,CAWRFRDTYEQYF
TRBV3-1/TRBV3-2,TRBJ2-3,.,.,TGTGCCAGCAGCCAAGCTGGGCATACGCAGTATTTT,CASSQAGHTQYF
TRBV2,TRBJ1-2,.,.,TGTGCCAGCAGCTTGGACAGCTATGGCTACACCTTC,CASSLDSYGYTF
TRBV28,TRBJ2-5,.,TRBD1,TGTGCCAGCAGTTCCCCCCCCCGGGACAGCCAAGAGACCCAGTACTTC,CASSSPPRDSQETQYF
TRBV21-1,TRBJ1-2,.,.,TGTGCCAGCAGCAAATTGCGGGTCGGCAGCCCATATGGCTACACCTTC,CASSKLRVGSPYGYTF